The T cell receptor beta chain under discussion was sequenced for a study of OX40 agonist ivuxolimab in advanced cancers. Study details: Treatment received earlier with anti-PD-1, anti-PD-L1 or anti-CTLA-4 agents was allowed, and over 30% had some.

Some clones are missing from TCRdb's copy, which holds only in-frame ones; the method was immunoSEQ multiplex PCR. The table has some 100,000 clones, 84% seen once. To note about this clone: The antigen remains undetermined.

Regarding the study as a whole: It was also the case that some nonresponders had low normalized T-cell clonal expansion.

The input for sequencing was CD4+ or CD8+ T cells sorted from blood, taken in a trial of the OX40 agonist ivuxolimab. This clonotype was sampled from an adult with an advanced solid tumor such as melanoma, head and neck, liver or kidney cancer.

In DNA form, the CDR3 reads TGTGCCAGCAGCGTACCCATACACGTGTTAGACGAGCAGTACTTC. This sequence encodes CASSVPIHVLDEQYF. The V call is TRBV21-1, the J call TRBJ2-7. TRBV21-1 is tagged as a pseudogene. The CDR3 totals 15 residues.